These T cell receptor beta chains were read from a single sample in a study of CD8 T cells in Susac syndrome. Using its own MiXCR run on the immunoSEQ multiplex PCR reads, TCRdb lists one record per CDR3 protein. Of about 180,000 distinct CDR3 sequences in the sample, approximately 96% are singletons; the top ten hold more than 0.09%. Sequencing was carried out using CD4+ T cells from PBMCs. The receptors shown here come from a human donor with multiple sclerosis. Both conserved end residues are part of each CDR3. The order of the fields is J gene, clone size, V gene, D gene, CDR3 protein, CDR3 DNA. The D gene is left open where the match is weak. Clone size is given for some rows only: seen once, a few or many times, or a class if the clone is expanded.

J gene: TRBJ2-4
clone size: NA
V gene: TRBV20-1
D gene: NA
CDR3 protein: CSAREGGKNIQYF
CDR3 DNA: TGCAGTGCTAGAGAAGGGGGCAAAAACATTCAGTACTTC

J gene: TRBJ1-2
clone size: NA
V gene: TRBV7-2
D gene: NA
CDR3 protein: CASSPSTAHGYTF
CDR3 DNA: TGTGCCAGCAGCCCCTCTACAGCTCATGGCTACACCTTC

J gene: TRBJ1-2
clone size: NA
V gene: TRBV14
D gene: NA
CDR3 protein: CASSQVSGPNYGYTF
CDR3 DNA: TGTGCCAGCAGCCAAGTTTCAGGACCTAACTATGGCTACACCTTC

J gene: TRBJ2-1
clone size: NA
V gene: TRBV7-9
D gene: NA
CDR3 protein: CASSSQDIYNEQFF
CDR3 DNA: TGTGCCAGCAGCTCCCAGGACATCTACAATGAGCAGTTCTTC

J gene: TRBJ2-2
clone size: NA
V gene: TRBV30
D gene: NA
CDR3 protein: CAWNGNSYTGELFF
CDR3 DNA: TGTGCCTGGAACGGAAACTCCTACACCGGGGAGCTGTTTTTT

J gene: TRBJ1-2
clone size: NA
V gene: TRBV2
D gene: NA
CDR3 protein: CATWSEYGYTF
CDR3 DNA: TGTGCCACCTGGTCCGAATATGGCTACACCTTC

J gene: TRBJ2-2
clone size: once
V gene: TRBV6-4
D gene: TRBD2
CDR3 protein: CASRGLAGGTGELFF
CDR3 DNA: TGTGCCAGCAGGGGACTAGCGGGTGGGACCGGGGAGCTGTTTTTT

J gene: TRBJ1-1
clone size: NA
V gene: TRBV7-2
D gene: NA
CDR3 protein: CASSLYRSGDTEAFF
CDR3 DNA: TGTGCCAGCAGCTTATATCGCTCAGGGGACACTGAAGCTTTCTTT

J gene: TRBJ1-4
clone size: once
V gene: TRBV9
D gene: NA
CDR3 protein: CASSGGLNEKLFF
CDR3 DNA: TGTGCCAGCAGCGGCGGATTGAATGAAAAACTGTTTTTT

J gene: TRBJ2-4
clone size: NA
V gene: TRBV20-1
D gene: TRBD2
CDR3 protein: CSARTSGAKNIQYF
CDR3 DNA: TGCAGTGCTAGGACTAGCGGGGCCAAAAACATTCAGTACTTC

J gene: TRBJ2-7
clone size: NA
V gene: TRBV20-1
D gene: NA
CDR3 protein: CSANREPDEQYF
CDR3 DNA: TGCAGTGCCAACAGGGAACCGGACGAGCAGTACTTC